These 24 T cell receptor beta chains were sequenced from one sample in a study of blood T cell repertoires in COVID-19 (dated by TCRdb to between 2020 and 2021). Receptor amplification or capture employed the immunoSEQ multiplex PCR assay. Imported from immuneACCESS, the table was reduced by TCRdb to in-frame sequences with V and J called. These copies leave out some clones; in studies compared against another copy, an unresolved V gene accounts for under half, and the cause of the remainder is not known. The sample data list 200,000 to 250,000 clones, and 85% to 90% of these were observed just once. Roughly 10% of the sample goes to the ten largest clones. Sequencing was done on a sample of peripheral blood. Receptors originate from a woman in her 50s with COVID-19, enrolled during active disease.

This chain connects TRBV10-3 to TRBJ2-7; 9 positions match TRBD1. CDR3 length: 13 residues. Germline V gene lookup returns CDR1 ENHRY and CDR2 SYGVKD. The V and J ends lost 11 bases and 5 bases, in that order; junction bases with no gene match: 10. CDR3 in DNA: TGTGCCGCCAACCCGGGACAGGGCCACGAGCAGTACTTC. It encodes CAANPGQGHEQYF.

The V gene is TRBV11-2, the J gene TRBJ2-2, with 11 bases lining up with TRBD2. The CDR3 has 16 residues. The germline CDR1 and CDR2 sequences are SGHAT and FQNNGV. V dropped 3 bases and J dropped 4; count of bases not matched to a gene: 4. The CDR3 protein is CASSFWLAGGTGELFF. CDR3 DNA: TGTGCCAGCAGCTTTTGGCTAGCGGGGGGCACCGGGGAGCTGTTTTTT.

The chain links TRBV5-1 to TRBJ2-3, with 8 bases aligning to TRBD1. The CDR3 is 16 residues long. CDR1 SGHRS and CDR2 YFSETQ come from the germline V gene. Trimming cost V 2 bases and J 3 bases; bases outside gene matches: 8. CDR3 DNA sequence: TGCGCCAGCAGCTTTAACCGGGACAGGCCGACAGATACGCAGTATTTT. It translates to CASSFNRDRPTDTQYF.

The CDR3 region has the DNA TGTGCCAGCTCACCACAAGGGACAGGGGGCGAATACGAGCAGTACGTC. As protein: CASSPQGTGGEYEQYV. V is TRBV18 and J is TRBJ2-7; 12 nucleotides match TRBD1. V was pared by 1 base and J by 4 bases, with 5 bases of the junction left unmatched. CDR1 KGHSH and CDR2 LQKENI come from the germline V gene. The CDR3 totals 16 residues.

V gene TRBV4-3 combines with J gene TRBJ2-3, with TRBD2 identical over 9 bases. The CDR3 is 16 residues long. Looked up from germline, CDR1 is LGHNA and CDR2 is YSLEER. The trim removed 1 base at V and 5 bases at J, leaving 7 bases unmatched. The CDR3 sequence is CASSQVAAGGRDTQYF. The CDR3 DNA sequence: TGCGCCAGCAGCCAAGTAGCAGCGGGGGGACGAGATACGCAGTATTTT.

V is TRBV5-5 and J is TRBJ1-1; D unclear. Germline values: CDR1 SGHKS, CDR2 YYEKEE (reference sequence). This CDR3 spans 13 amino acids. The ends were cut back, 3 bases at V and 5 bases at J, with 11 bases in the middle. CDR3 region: CASSSTGRTEAFF. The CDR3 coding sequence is TGTGCCAGCAGCTCAACGGGGAGAACTGAAGCTTTCTTT. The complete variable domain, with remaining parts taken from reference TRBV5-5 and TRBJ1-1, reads DAGVTQSPTHLIKTRGQQVTLRCSPISGHKSVSWYQQVLGQGPQFIFQYYEKEERGRGNFPDRFSARQFPNYSSELNVNALLLGDSALYLCASSSTGRTEAFFGQGTRLTVV.

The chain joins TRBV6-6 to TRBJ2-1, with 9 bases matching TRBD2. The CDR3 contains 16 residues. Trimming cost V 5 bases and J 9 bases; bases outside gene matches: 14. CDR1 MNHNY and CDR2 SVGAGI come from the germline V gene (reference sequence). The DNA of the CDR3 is TGTGCCAGCAGTCCCCTATGGGCGGGGGGGCTGCGTGAGCAGTTCTTC. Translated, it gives CASSPLWAGGLREQFF.

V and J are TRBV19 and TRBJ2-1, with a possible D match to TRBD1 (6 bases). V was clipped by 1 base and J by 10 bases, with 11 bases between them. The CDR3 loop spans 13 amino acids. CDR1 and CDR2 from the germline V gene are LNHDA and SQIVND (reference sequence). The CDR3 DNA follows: TGTGCCAGTAGTATAGTTTTCGGACAGGAGCAGTTCTTC. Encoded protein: CASSIVFGQEQFF.

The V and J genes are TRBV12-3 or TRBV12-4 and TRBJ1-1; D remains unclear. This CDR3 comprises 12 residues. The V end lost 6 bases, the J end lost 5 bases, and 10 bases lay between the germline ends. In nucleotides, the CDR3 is TGTGCCAGCAGCCCTAGGTGGACTGAAGCTTTCTTT. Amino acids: CASSPRWTEAFF.

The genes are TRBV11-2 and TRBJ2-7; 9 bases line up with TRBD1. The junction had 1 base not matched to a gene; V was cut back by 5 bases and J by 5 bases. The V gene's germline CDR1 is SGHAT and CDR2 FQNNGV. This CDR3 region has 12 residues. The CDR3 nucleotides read TGTGCCAGCAGCGGGACAGGGAACGAGCAGTACGTC. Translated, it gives CASSGTGNEQYV.

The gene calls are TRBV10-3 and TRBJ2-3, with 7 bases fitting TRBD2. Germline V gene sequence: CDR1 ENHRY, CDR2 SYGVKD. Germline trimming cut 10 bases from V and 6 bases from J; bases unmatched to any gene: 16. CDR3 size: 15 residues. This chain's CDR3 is CATSDERGWLDTQYF. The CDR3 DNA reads TGTGCCACCTCGGATGAGCGGGGTTGGTTGGATACGCAGTATTTT.

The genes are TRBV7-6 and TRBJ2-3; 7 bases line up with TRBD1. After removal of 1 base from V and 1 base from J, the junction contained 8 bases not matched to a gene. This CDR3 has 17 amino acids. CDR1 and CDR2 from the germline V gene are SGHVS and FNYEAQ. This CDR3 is CASSLGAGQGGTDTQYF. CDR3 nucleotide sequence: TGTGCCAGCAGCTTAGGGGCCGGGCAGGGGGGCACAGATACGCAGTATTTT.

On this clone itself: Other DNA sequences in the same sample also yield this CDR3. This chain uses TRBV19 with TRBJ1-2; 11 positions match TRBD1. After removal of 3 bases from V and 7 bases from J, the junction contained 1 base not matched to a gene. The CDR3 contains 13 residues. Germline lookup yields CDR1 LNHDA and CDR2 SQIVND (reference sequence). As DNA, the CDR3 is TGTGCCAGTAGTATTGGGACAGGGGGTGGCTACACCTTC. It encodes CASSIGTGGGYTF. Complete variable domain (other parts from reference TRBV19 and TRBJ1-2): DGGITQSPKYLFRKEGQNVTLSCEQNLNHDAMYWYRQDPGQGLRLIYYSQIVNDFQKGDIAEGYSVSREKKESFPLTVTSAQKNPTAFYLCASSIGTGGGYTFGSGTRLTVV.

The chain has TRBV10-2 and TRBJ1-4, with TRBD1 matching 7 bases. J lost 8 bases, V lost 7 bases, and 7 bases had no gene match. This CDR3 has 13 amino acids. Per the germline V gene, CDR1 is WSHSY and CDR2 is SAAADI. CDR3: CASKTDRVEKLFF. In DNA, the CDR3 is TGCGCCAGCAAGACTGACAGGGTAGAAAAACTGTTTTTT.

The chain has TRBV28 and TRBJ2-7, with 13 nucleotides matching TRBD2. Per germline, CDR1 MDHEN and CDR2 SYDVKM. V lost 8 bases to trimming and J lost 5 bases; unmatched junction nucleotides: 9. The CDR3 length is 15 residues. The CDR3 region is CASLGLGLAGNEQYF. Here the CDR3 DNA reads TGTGCCAGCTTAGGCCTGGGACTAGCGGGGAACGAGCAGTACTTC.

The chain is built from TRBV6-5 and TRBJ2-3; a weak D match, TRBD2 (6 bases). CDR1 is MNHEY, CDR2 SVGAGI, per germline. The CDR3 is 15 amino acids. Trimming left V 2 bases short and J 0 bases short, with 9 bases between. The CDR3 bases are TGTGCCAGCAGTTACGAGGGAGGAAGCACAGATACGCAGTATTTT. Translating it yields CASSYEGGSTDTQYF.

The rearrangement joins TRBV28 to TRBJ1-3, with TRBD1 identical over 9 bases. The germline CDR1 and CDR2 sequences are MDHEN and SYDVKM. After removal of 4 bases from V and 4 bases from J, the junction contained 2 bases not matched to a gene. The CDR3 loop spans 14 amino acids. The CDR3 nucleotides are TGTGCCAGCAGTTGGACAGGGGAGGGAAACACCATATATTTT. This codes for CASSWTGEGNTIYF.

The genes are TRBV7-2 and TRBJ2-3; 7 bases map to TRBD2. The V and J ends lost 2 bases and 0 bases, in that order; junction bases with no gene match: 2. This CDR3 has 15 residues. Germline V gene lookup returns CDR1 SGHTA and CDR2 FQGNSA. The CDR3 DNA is TGTGCCAGCAGCTTAAGCGGGATTAGCACAGATACGCAGTATTTT. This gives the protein CASSLSGISTDTQYF.

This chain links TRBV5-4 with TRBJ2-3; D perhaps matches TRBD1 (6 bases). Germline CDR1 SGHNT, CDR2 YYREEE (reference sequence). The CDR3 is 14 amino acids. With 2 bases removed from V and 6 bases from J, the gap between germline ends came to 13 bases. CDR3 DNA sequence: TGTGCCAGCAGCTTTCCAGGGGCCAGGGATACGCAGTATTTT. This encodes CASSFPGARDTQYF.

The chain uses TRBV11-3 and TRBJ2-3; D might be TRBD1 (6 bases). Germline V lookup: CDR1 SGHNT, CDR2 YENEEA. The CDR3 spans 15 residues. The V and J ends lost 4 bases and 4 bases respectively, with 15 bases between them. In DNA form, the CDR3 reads TGTGCCAGCAGCTCCTACAGGGTGACTCCAGATACGCAGTATTTT. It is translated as CASSSYRVTPDTQYF.

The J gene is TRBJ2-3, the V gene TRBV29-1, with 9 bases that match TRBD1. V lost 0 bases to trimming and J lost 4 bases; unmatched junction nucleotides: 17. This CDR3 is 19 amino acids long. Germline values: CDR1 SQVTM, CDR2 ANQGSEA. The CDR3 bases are TGCAGCGTTGAAGACGACCTACCAGGACAGGGGCAAGCGGCAGATACGCAGTATTTT. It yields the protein CSVEDDLPGQGQAADTQYF.

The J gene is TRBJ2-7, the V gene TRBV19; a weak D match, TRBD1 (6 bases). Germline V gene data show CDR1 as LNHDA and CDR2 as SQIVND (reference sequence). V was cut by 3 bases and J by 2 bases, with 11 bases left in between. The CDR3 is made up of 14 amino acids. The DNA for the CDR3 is TGTGCCAGTAGTATTTTAGGACAGACCTACGAGCAGTACTTC. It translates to CASSILGQTYEQYF.

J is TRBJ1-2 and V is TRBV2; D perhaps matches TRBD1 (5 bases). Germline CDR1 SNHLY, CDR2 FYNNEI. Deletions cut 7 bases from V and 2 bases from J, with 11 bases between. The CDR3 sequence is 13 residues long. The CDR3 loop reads CASILGANYGYTF. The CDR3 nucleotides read TGTGCCAGCATTTTAGGGGCGAACTATGGCTACACCTTC.

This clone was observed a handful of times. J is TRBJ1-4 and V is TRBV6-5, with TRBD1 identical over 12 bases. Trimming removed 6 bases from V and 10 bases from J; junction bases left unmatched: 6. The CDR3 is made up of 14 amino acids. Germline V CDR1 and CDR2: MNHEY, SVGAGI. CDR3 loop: CASRGQGAGGKLFF. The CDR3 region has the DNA TGTGCCAGCAGGGGACAGGGGGCTGGGGGAAAACTGTTTTTT.